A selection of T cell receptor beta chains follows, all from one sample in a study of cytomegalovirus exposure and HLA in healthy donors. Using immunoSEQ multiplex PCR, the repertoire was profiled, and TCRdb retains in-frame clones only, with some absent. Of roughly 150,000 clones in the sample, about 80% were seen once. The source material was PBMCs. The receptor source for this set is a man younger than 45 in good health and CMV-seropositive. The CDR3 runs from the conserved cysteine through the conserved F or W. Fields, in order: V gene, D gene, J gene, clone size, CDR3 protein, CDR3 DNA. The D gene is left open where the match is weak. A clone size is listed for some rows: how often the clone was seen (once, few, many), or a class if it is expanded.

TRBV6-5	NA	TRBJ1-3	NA	CASSTGQNSGNTIYF	TGTGCCAGCAGTACTGGACAGAACTCTGGAAACACCATATATTTT
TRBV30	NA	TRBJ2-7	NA	CAWAGDRSYEQYF	TGTGCCTGGGCGGGGGACAGGAGCTACGAGCAGTACTTC
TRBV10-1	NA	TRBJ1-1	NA	CATSDTLNTEAFF	TGCGCCACCTCGGACACCTTGAACACTGAAGCTTTCTTT
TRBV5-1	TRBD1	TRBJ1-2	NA	CASSTGQGGYVYTF	TGCGCCAGCAGCACTGGACAGGGCGGCTATGTCTACACCTTC
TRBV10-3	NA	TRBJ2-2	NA	CAISGQNTGELFF	TGTGCCATCAGTGGGCAAAACACCGGGGAGCTGTTTTTT
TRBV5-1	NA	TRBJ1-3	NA	CASTSGVFGGNTIYF	TGCGCCAGCACGTCGGGGGTCTTCGGTGGAAACACCATATATTTT
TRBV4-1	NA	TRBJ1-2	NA	CASSQEQAVNYGYTF	TGCGCCAGCAGCCAAGAGCAGGCCGTAAACTATGGCTACACCTTC
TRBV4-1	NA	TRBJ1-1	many	CASSQYGVNTEAFF	TGCGCCAGCAGCCAATACGGGGTAAACACTGAAGCTTTCTTT
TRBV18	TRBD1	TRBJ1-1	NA	CASSPIGQGGGNTEAFF	TGTGCCAGCTCACCAATTGGACAGGGCGGGGGGAACACTGAAGCTTTCTTT
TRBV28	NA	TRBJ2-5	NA	CASSSGGWDFQETQYF	TGTGCCAGCAGCTCGGGTGGCTGGGACTTCCAAGAGACCCAGTACTTC
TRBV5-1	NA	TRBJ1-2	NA	CASSLRGDYGYTF	TGCGCCAGCAGCTTGCGGGGAGACTATGGCTACACCTTC
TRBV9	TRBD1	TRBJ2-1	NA	CASSVGWRGQGHNEQFF	TGTGCCAGCAGCGTAGGATGGCGGGGACAGGGACACAATGAGCAGTTCTTC
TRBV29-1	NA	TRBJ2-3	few	CSVESGADTQYF	TGCAGCGTTGAAAGTGGAGCAGATACGCAGTATTTT
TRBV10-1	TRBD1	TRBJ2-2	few	CASSEWTGGRGAVF	TGCGCCAGCAGTGAGTGGACAGGGGGCCGGGGAGCTGTTTTT
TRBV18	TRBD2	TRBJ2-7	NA	CASSLMDLAGVIEQYF	TGTGCCAGCTCACTTATGGACCTAGCGGGAGTTATCGAGCAGTACTTC
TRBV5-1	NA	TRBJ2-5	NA	CASSLGARQETQYF	TGCGCCAGCAGCTTGGGCGCACGACAAGAGACCCAGTACTTC
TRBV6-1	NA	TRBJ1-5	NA	CASSDSALPGPQHF	TGTGCCAGCAGTGATTCGGCCCTCCCGGGGCCCCAGCATTTT
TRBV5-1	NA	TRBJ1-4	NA	CASSLQPGTNEKLFF	TGCGCCAGCAGCTTGCAGCCAGGGACTAATGAAAAACTGTTTTTT
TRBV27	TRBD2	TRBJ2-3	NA	CASRRASGRVGDTQYF	TGTGCCAGCAGAAGGGCTAGCGGGAGAGTGGGAGATACGCAGTATTTT
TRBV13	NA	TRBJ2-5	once	CASSLEGRKETQYF	TGTGCCAGCAGCTTAGAAGGCAGGAAAGAGACCCAGTACTTC
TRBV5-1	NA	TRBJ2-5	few	CASSLEVQKETQYF	TGCGCCAGCAGCTTGGAGGTACAGAAAGAGACCCAGTACTTC
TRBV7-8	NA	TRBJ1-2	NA	CASSSPVSVPGGYTF	TGTGCCAGCAGCTCACCCGTTAGCGTACCTGGGGGCTACACCTTC
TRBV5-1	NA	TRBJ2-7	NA	CASSVTGYEQYF	TGCGCCAGCAGCGTGACGGGCTACGAGCAGTACTTC
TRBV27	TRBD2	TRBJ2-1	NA	CASRPTSGGYNEQFF	TGTGCCAGCAGACCTACTAGCGGGGGTTACAATGAGCAGTTCTTC
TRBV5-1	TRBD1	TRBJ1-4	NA	CASSSTGAEKLFF	TGCGCCAGCAGCTCGACAGGGGCTGAAAAACTGTTTTTT
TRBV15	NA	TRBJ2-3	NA	CATKMDSLADTQYF	TGTGCCACCAAGATGGACAGTCTGGCAGATACGCAGTATTTT
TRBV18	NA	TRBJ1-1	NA	CASSLEGNTEAFF	TGTGCCAGCTCACTCGAGGGGAACACTGAAGCTTTCTTT
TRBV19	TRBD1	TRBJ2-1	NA	CATLGQGGYNEQFF	TGTGCCACCCTGGGACAGGGGGGTTACAATGAGCAGTTCTTC
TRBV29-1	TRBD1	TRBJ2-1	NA	CSVDTGTETISSYNEQFF	TGCAGCGTTGATACCGGGACAGAAACCATTTCCTCCTACAATGAGCAGTTCTTC
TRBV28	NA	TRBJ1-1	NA	CASTPSPPVEAFF	TGTGCCAGCACCCCTTCCCCCCCGGTTGAAGCTTTCTTT
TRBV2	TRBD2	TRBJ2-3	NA	CASSAALAGADTQYF	TGTGCCAGCAGTGCTGCACTAGCGGGAGCAGATACGCAGTATTTT
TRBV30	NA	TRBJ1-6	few	CAWSVHGVVSPLHF	TGTGCCTGGAGTGTACACGGGGTTGTCTCACCCCTCCACTTT
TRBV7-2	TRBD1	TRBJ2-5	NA	CASSLQGETQETQYF	TGTGCCAGCAGCTTACAGGGGGAGACCCAAGAGACCCAGTACTTC
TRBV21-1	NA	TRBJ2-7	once	CASSKVKKETDYEQYF	TGTGCCAGCAGCAAAGTAAAAAAGGAGACTGACTACGAGCAGTACTTC
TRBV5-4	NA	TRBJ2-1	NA	CASSRGTLDYYNEQFF	TGTGCCAGCAGCCGGGGAACCCTGGACTACTACAATGAGCAGTTCTTC
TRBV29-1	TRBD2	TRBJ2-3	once	CSVVREIRLAGKYF	TGCAGCGTTGTCCGAGAAATACGACTAGCTGGAAAGTATTTT
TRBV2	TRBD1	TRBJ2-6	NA	CASSPGTGRAGANGLTF	TGTGCCAGCAGCCCTGGGACAGGGAGAGCTGGGGCCAACGGCCTGACTTTC
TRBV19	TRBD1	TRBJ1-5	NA	CASRSLRDRDAQPQHF	TGTGCCAGTAGATCTCTCCGGGACAGGGATGCTCAGCCCCAGCATTTT
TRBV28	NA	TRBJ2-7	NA	CASSPQGYEQYF	TGTGCCAGCAGTCCCCAGGGATACGAGCAGTACTTC
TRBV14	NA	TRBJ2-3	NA	CASSQEGRRPGRGDTQYF	TGTGCCAGCAGCCAAGAAGGGAGGCGGCCAGGTCGGGGGGATACGCAGTATTTT
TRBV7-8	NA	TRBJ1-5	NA	CASSSSGNSNQPQHF	TGTGCCAGCAGCTCTTCAGGGAATAGCAATCAGCCCCAGCATTTT
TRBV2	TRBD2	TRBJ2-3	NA	CASRRIAGDTDTQYF	TGTGCCAGTCGGCGCATAGCGGGAGACACAGATACGCAGTATTTT
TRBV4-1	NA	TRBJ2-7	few	CASSQERDVGYEQYF	TGCGCCAGCAGCCAAGAGAGGGATGTCGGGTACGAGCAGTACTTC
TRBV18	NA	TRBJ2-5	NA	CASSTREETQYF	TGTGCCAGCTCAACTAGAGAAGAGACCCAGTACTTC
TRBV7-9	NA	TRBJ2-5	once	CASSLTGSGETQYF	TGTGCCAGCAGCTTAACAGGGTCGGGAGAGACCCAGTACTTC
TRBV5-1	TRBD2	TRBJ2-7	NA	CASSWSSGSSYEQYF	TGCGCCAGCAGCTGGTCTAGCGGGAGTTCTTACGAGCAGTACTTC
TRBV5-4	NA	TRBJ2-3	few	CASSLRGRGTDTQYF	TGTGCCAGCAGCTTAAGGGGCAGGGGCACAGATACGCAGTATTTT
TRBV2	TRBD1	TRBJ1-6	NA	CASSRQGNGNSPLHF	TGTGCCAGCAGCCGACAGGGAAACGGTAATTCACCCCTCCACTTT
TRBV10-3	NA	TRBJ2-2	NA	CAISESRISGVANTGELFF	TGTGCCATCAGTGAGTCGAGGATTAGCGGTGTCGCGAACACCGGGGAGCTGTTTTTT
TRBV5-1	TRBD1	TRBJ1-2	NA	CASSYDRGIYGYTF	TGCGCCAGCAGCTACGACAGGGGAATCTATGGCTACACCTTC
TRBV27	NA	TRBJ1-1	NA	CASSFRGFVMNTEAFF	TGTGCCAGCAGTTTCAGGGGATTCGTAATGAACACTGAAGCTTTCTTT
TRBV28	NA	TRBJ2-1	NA	CASSPGLRQFF	TGTGCCAGCAGTCCAGGACTACGGCAGTTCTTC
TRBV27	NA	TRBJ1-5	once	CASVTKGDQPQHF	TGTGCCAGCGTTACAAAGGGGGATCAGCCCCAGCATTTT
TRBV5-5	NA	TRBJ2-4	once	CASSLQGVDSVPKNIQYF	TGTGCCAGCAGCTTGCAGGGTGTAGATTCGGTTCCCAAAAACATTCAGTACTTC
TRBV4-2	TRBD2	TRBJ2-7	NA	CASSQAGLANVYEQYF	TGTGCCAGCAGCCAAGCAGGACTAGCCAATGTCTACGAGCAGTACTTC
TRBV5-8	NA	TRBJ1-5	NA	CASSLDRVARNQPQHF	TGTGCCAGCAGCTTGGATAGGGTAGCGCGCAATCAGCCCCAGCATTTT
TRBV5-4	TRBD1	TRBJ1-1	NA	CASSEKQGMNTEAFF	TGTGCCAGCAGCGAAAAACAGGGGATGAACACTGAAGCTTTCTTT
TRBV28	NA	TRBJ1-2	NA	CASSSRRVGGLANYGYTF	TGTGCCAGCAGTTCCCGTCGGGTCGGGGGATTAGCTAACTATGGCTACACCTTC
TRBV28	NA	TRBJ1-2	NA	CASTLGRGSDYGYTF	TGTGCCAGCACCCTAGGGCGGGGCTCGGACTATGGCTACACCTTC
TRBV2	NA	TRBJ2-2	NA	CASSPRRVAISSGELFF	TGTGCCAGCAGTCCACGGAGGGTAGCGATTTCCTCCGGGGAGCTGTTTTTT